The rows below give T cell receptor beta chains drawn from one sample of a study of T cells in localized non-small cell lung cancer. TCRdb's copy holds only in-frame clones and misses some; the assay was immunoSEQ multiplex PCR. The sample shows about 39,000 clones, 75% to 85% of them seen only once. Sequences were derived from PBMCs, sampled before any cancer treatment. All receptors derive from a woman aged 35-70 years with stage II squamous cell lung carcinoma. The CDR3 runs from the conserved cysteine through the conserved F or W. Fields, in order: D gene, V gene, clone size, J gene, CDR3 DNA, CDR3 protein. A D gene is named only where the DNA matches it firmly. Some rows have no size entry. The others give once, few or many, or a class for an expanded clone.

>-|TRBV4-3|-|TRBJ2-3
TGCGCCAGCAGCCAATCACGTGGCCCAACAGATACGCAGTATTTT
CASSQSRGPTDTQYF
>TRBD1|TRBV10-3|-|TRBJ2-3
TGTGCCACCTCAGGGGGTAATACAGATACGCAGTATTTT
CATSGGNTDTQYF
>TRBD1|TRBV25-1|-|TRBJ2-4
TGTGCCAGCAGTGCGGGGACAGGGGGCAAAAACATTCAGTACTTC
CASSAGTGGKNIQYF
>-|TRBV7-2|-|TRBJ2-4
TGTGCCAGCAGCTTTAGGGGGGAGGCGGAAAACATTCAGTACTTC
CASSFRGEAENIQYF
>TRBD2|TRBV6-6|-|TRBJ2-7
TGTGCCACTTCTACCGGGACTAGCGGGAGTCTGCAGTACTTC
CATSTGTSGSLQYF
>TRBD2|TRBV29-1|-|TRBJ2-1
TGCAGCGTTGAAGTGGGCGGGGGGAACAATGAGCAGTTCTTC
CSVEVGGGNNEQFF
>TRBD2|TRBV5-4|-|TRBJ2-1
TGTGCCAGCAGCCTAGCGGGGGGGACCTACAATGAGCAGTTCTTC
CASSLAGGTYNEQFF
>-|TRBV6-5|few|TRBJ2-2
TGTGCCAGCAGTTACAGGCAGGAGGTCGGGGAGCTGTTTTTT
CASSYRQEVGELFF
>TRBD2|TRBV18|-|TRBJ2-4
TGTGCCAGCTCCCCTCCCGGACTAGCGGGAGGCCTAGCCAAAAACATTCAGTACTTC
CASSPPGLAGGLAKNIQYF
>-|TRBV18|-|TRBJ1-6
TGTGCCAGCTCACCACCAGGGACTGTGGAATCACCCCTCCACTTT
CASSPPGTVESPLHF
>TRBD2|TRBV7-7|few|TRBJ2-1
TGTGCTAGCAGCCAGGGGACTAGCGGAGGAGATGAGCAGTTCTTC
CASSQGTSGGDEQFF
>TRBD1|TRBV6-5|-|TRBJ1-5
TGTGCCAGCAGCCCACAGGGGCATCAGCCCCAGCATTTT
CASSPQGHQPQHF
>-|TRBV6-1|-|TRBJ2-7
TGTGCCAGCAGCGAACAGAGGTCCTACGAGCAGTACTTC
CASSEQRSYEQYF
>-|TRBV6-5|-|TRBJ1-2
TGTGCCAGCAGAGACGAACAGGGACCCTATGGCTACACCTTC
CASRDEQGPYGYTF
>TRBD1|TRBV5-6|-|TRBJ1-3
TGTGCCAGCAGCGTGGGACAGGGAGACACCATATATTTT
CASSVGQGDTIYF
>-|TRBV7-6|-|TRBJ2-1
TGTGCCAGCAGCCCCAGTCGCGGGGCCCTCAAGCAGTTCTTC
CASSPSRGALKQFF
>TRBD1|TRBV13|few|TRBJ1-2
TGTGCCAGCAGCCATGGAACAGGGGGCACGGGCTATGGCTACACCTTC
CASSHGTGGTGYGYTF
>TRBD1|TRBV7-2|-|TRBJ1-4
TGTGCCAGCAGCTTAGCCGGGACAGGGGCGCGTAATGAAAAACTGTTTTTT
CASSLAGTGARNEKLFF
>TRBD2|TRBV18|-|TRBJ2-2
TGTGCCAGCTCACCACGCAGCGGGAGCTTCTACGGGGAGCTGTTTTTT
CASSPRSGSFYGELFF
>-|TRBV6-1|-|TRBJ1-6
TGTGCCAGCACCCTACGCCGCCACGGTACCCTCCACTTT
CASTLRRHGTLHF
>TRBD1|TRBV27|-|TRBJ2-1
TGTGCCAGCAGTCAAAGTGGGTGGGGACAGGAGCTTGCCGGGGGCAATGAGCAGTTCTTC
CASSQSGWGQELAGGNEQFF
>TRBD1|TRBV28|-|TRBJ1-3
TGTGCCAGCAGTCCGACAGGGGTTGGAAACACCATATATTTT
CASSPTGVGNTIYF
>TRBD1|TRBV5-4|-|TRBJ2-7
TGTGCCAGCAGCTGGACAGGGGTTGGGAACGAGCAGTACTTC
CASSWTGVGNEQYF
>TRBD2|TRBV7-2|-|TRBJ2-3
TGTGCCAGCAGTCCCGGGACTAGCGGGAGAGGGTGGGATACGCAGTATTTT
CASSPGTSGRGWDTQYF
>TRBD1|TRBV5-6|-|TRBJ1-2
TGTGCCAGCAGCCCCGGACAGGGGTATGGCTACACCTTC
CASSPGQGYGYTF
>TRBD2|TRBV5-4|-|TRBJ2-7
TGTGCCAGCAGCTTGGCCGGGGGGGCACGGCCTCGGGAGCAGTACTTC
CASSLAGGARPREQYF
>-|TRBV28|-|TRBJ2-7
TGTGCCAGCAGTTTAGGGGCAGGCTACGAGCAGTACTTC
CASSLGAGYEQYF
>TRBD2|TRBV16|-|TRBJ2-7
TGTGCCAGCAGCCAAGGTTTGCCGGGACTAGCGGTCTACGAGCAGTACTTC
CASSQGLPGLAVYEQYF
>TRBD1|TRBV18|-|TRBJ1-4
TGTGCCAGCTCCCCAGGAGGGGGCAGGGAAAAACTGTTTTTT
CASSPGGGREKLFF
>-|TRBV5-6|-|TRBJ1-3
TGTGCCAGCAGCTTGGTTGCATCTGGAAACACCATATATTTT
CASSLVASGNTIYF
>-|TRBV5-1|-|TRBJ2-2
TGCGCCAGCAGCTTGGCGCAGGTCCTAACCGGGGAGCTGTTTTTT
CASSLAQVLTGELFF
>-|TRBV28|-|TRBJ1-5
TGTGCCAGCAGTTTACCAGCGGGGGCCAATCAGCCCCAGCATTTT
CASSLPAGANQPQHF
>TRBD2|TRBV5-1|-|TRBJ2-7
TGCGCCAGCAGCTTGGTCGGGGGGAAGAGTGACGAGCAGTACTTC
CASSLVGGKSDEQYF
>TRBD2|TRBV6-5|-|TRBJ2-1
TGTGCCAGCAGTTCCCCGGGACTAGCGGGTCACAATGAGCAGTTCTTC
CASSSPGLAGHNEQFF
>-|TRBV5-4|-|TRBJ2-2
TGTGCCAGCAGCTTGCCTGGGGAGATCACCGGGGAGCTGTTTTTT
CASSLPGEITGELFF
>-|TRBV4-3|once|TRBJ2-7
TGCGCCAGCAGCCAAGAAGACAGGAGCTATGGGGAGCAGTACTTC
CASSQEDRSYGEQYF
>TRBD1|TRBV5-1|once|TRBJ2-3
TGCGCCAGCAGCTTGGCCAGGGGGCGAGATACGCAGTATTTT
CASSLARGRDTQYF
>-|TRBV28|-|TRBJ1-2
TGTGCCAGCAGCTCGCAGGCCCCAACCGCCCTCTACACCTTC
CASSSQAPTALYTF
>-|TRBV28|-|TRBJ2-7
TGTGCCAGCAAACAGAACTACGAGCAGTACTTC
CASKQNYEQYF
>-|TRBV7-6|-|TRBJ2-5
TGTGCCAGCAGCTTAGGTGCGGGCAGCCGATTGGGAACCCAGTACTTC
CASSLGAGSRLGTQYF
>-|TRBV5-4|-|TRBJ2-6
TGTGCCAGCAGCCGCGACTCTGGGGCCAACGTCCTGACTTTC
CASSRDSGANVLTF
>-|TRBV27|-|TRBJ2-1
TGTGCCAGCAGTTTTGGGGCGACCTACAATGAGCAGTTCTTC
CASSFGATYNEQFF
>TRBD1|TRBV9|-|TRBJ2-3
TGTGCCAGCAGCGTAGTATCGCCCGGGACAGTTCACGATACGCAGTATTTT
CASSVVSPGTVHDTQYF